This T cell receptor beta chain stems from a study of T cells in Graves' hyperthyroidism and ophthalmopathy. Notes on the study in general: Among thyroid clonotypes expanded above 0.001, most also appeared in blood.

Comment on this clonotype: Its antigen is not identified.

Germline CDR1 reads SEHNR; CDR2 reads FQNEAQ (reference sequence). The CDR3 is 15 amino acids. V lost 3 bases, J lost 6 bases, and 9 bases stayed unmatched. RNA transcripts yielded amplified TCR beta CDR3 regions. In the first-round RT-PCR of the TCR CDR3, the HTBI primer set was used. TCRdb fed the multiplex PCR reads into MiXCR, producing one record per CDR3 protein. The repertoire holds 650,000 to 750,000 distinct CDR3 sequences, with 14% as singletons. This sequence joins TRBV7-9 and TRBJ2-7, with 9 bases matching TRBD1. The clonotype originates from a woman aged 18-29 years with Graves' hyperthyroidism. Sequencing was carried out using blood. The DNA of the CDR3 is TGTGCCAGCAGCTTCAACCCGGACAGGGGTGCCGAGCAGTACTTC. Protein product: CASSFNPDRGAEQYF.